Listed below are T cell receptor beta chains from one sample, sequenced in a study of breast tumors, draining lymph nodes, adjacent tissues. TCRdb fed the multiplex PCR reads into MiXCR, producing one record per CDR3 protein. The table records about 89,000 distinct CDR3 sequences, over 25% of them present only once. The sequencing sample was made of axillary lymph node tissue. The receptors shown here come from a female donor with breast cancer. Some clones in this sample may be carry-over from other donors' samples. Each CDR3 is given with its conserved first and last residue. Fields, in order: J gene, V gene, clone size, D gene, CDR3 DNA, CDR3 protein. The D gene is left open where the match is weak. Rows give clone size only sometimes, using once, few, many, or a class for an expanded clone.

TRBJ2-4 | TRBV11-3 | many | - | TGTGCCAGCAGCTTATCGAACATTCAGTACTTC | CASSLSNIQYF
TRBJ2-7 | TRBV24-1 | - | TRBD2 | TGTGCCACCAGTGACCCCGGACTAGCGGGAGGTCCCTACGAGCAGTACTTC | CATSDPGLAGGPYEQYF
TRBJ2-7 | TRBV9 | many | - | TGTGCCAGCAGCGAAGGGGTTGGAGAGGGCCGTTACGAGCAGTACTTC | CASSEGVGEGRYEQYF
TRBJ1-1 | TRBV5-4 | - | - | TGTGCCAGCAGCTTGGTCTCGGGTGAAGCTTTCTTT | CASSLVSGEAFF
TRBJ1-1 | TRBV4-3 | - | - | TGCGCCAGCAGCCAAGATAGGGGCAGGTTGAACACTGAAGCTCTCTTT | CASSQDRGRLNTEALF
TRBJ2-3 | TRBV6-5 | - | TRBD2 | TGTGCCAGCAGACTAGCGGGAGATTCGAATGAGCAGTATTTT | CASRLAGDSNEQYF
TRBJ1-5 | TRBV12-3/TRBV12-4 | - | TRBD1 | TGTGCCAGCAGTTTCGGACAGGGCCATCAGCCCCAGCATTTT | CASSFGQGHQPQHF
TRBJ2-2 | TRBV4-1 | many | TRBD1 | TGCGCCAGCAGCGAGAACAGGGGTTCACCCGGGGAGCTGTTTTTT | CASSENRGSPGELFF
TRBJ2-2 | TRBV3-1 | many | TRBD2 | TGTGCCAGCAGTTGGACTAGCGGCACCGGGGAGCTGTTTTTT | CASSWTSGTGELFF
TRBJ2-1 | TRBV24-1 | many | TRBD2 | TGTGCCACCAGTGATTCTTGGACTAGCGGGGTCCCTAGGGAGCAGTTCTTC | CATSDSWTSGVPREQFF
TRBJ1-2 | TRBV3-1 | many | TRBD1 | TGTGCCAGCAGCGCCCGGAACAGGGGGCGGCCTGGCTACACCTTC | CASSARNRGRPGYTF
TRBJ1-2 | TRBV20-1 | once | - | TGCAGTGCTAGAGGCAGGACGGGCTACACCTTC | CSARGRTGYTF
TRBJ2-3 | TRBV7-3 | many | - | TGTGCCAGCAGCGGGCATCGAGGAACGCAGTATTTT | CASSGHRGTQYF
TRBJ1-4 | TRBV7-8 | many | TRBD1 | TGTGCCAGCAGCAAGGACAGGAGTAATGAAAAACTGTTTTTT | CASSKDRSNEKLFF
TRBJ1-1 | TRBV19 | - | - | TGTGCCAGTAGTATTGGGTTGGCAGAAATGGACACTGAAGCTTTCTTT | CASSIGLAEMDTEAFF
TRBJ2-5 | TRBV20-1 | many | TRBD2 | TGCAGTGCTAGAACTAGCGGGAGGCCGCAAGAGACCCAGTACTTC | CSARTSGRPQETQYF
TRBJ1-1 | TRBV4-3 | many | - | TGCGCCAGCAGCCCGGAGACAGGTTCTACCACTGAAGCTTTCTTT | CASSPETGSTTEAFF